This TCR beta chain appears in the sequencing data of a study of identical twins. Points from the study as a whole: When twins shared out-of-frame alpha sequences, those sequences had excess low generation probability.

In TCRdb, the 5' RACE reads were re-called with MiXCR into one record per CDR3 protein. Among roughly 770,000 distinct CDR3 sequences listed, about 20% were seen once. Germline V gene lookup returns CDR1 MNHEY and CDR2 SMNVEV (reference sequence). With 5 bases clipped from V and 1 base from J, the junction kept 5 bases outside the gene matches. The CDR3 totals 15 residues. Remarks on this clonotype: Its target is not known.

The same sample was also studied in work on T cells expressing NK-cell markers. That paper adds: It was sorted CD3+CD56-NKG2C+, CD3+CD56+NKG2C- and CD3+CD56+NKG2C+ T cells that provided the TCR beta repertoires. Seven donors tested HCMV-seropositive and one tested seronegative among the eight sequenced.

The V call is TRBV27, the J call TRBJ2-1; 7 nucleotides match TRBD1. Sequenced: PBMCs. The source is a young woman in good health. This chain's CDR3 is CASSPGTESYNEQFF. CDR3 DNA sequence: TGTGCCAGCAGTCCCGGGACAGAGTCCTACAATGAGCAGTTCTTC.